This record looks at one TCR beta chain sequence and its context. V lost 3 bases, J lost 4 bases, and 15 bases lay in between. The CDR3 consists of 14 residues. The germline CDR1 and CDR2 sequences are GTSNPN and SVGIG (reference sequence). The data were obtained in a study of T cell repertoires in ileal Crohn's disease. Sample time point: inflamed ileum from the surgical specimen. Method: immunoSEQ multiplex PCR; TCRdb's copy keeps in-frame clones and lacks some. Counted here are 10,000 to 11,000 clones, about nine tenths occurring once; the ten biggest clones make up around 9.5%. V and J are TRBV30 and TRBJ1-2; no clear D. The source of this sequence is an adult with Crohn's disease. What was sequenced was ileal tissue. The DNA of the CDR3 is TGTGCCTGGAGCCCCGACTCGACGGTCTATGGCTACACCTTC. Translated: CAWSPDSTVYGYTF.